A single sample is the source of the 32 T cell receptor beta chains below, sequenced in a study of T cells expressing NK-cell markers. From its re-call of the 5' RACE reads, TCRdb lists each CDR3 protein once, without DNA. This sample lists 550,000 to 600,000 distinct CDR3 sequences; its ten largest clones have around 4%. Sequencing was done on a sample of blood T cells: a sorted CD56 or NKG2C T cell subset, CD4+ or CD8+ T cells, or bulk PBMC T cells (not recorded which). The source of these receptors is a man aged 18 to 35 in good health.

V is TRBV7-9 and J is TRBJ2-5. The CDR3 runs to 13 residues. Looked up from germline, CDR1 is SEHNR and CDR2 is FQNEAQ (reference sequence). This CDR3 is CASSPTREETQYF.

This rearrangement joins TRBV29-1 to TRBJ2-7. CDR1 is SQVTM and CDR2 is ANQGSEA in the germline V gene. The CDR3 has 12 residues. CDR3 amino acids: CSVATRSGEQYF.

J is TRBJ2-1 and V is TRBV7-6; lacking DNA, the TRBD2 call made by TCRdb goes unchecked. In germline, CDR1 is SGHVS, CDR2 FNYEAQ. The CDR3 covers 16 residues. CDR3 sequence: CASSLGTSGSNNEQFF.

This chain links TRBV6-5 with TRBJ1-1. CDR3 length: 13 residues. Germline V gene data show CDR1 as MNHEY and CDR2 as SVGAGI. The CDR3 here is CASKLLQNTEAFF.

This chain links TRBV12-3 or TRBV12-4 with TRBJ2-1; the D call of TRBD2 rests on TCRdb alone, since no DNA is present to check it. The length of the CDR3 is 16 residues. CDR3 residues: CASSPRTSGEYNEQFF.

This chain connects TRBV9 to TRBJ2-1; TCRdb proposes TRBD1, but this gene call is untestable without DNA. The CDR3 is 14 residues long. Per the germline V gene, CDR1 is SGDLS and CDR2 is YYNGEE. The CDR3 is CASSIYRDRERQFF.

This chain joins TRBV6-2 or TRBV6-3 and TRBJ2-7; the TCRdb call, TRBD1, lacks DNA for checking. Germline-derived CDR1 and CDR2 are MNHEY and SVGEGT. The CDR3 consists of 14 residues. CDR3 sequence: CASSYRRDSYEQYF.

This chain uses TRBV5-1 with TRBJ2-1; checking the TCRdb D call of TRBD2 is not possible without DNA. Germline V CDR1 and CDR2: SGHRS, YFSETQ. This CDR3 has 14 residues. CDR3 sequence reads: CASTLAEYYNEQFF.

The rearrangement joins TRBV5-1 to TRBJ2-3. The germline V gene encodes CDR1 SGHRS and CDR2 YFSETQ. The CDR3 has 12 residues. The chain's CDR3 is CASSAQKDTQYF.

CDR3 sequence reads: CASSFASVVETQYF. The genes are TRBV12-3 or TRBV12-4 and TRBJ2-5. The CDR3 extends over 14 amino acids.

The V and J genes are TRBV28 and TRBJ2-7; TCRdb names TRBD1, which stays unverified in the absence of DNA. From germline, CDR1 is MDHEN and CDR2 SYDVKM. This CDR3 has 15 amino acids. The CDR3 loop reads CASSQRQGISYEQYF. Using reference TRBV28 and TRBJ2-7 for the parts outside the CDR3, the full variable domain is DVKVTQSSRYLVKRTGEKVFLECVQDMDHENMFWYRQDPGLGLRLIYFSYDVKMKEKGDIPEGYSVSREKKERFSLILESASTNQTSMYLCASSQRQGISYEQYFGPGTRLTVT.

The gene calls are TRBV15 and TRBJ1-5. Looked up from germline, CDR1 is LNHNV and CDR2 is YYDKDF (reference sequence). CDR3 length equals 15 residues. CDR3 amino acids: CATSRELSGNQPQHF.

The chain employs TRBV18 and TRBJ1-4. CDR1 and CDR2 from the germline V gene are KGHSH and LQKENI. This CDR3 region has 14 residues. The CDR3 sequence: CASSGMGFGEKLFF.

The chain couples TRBV11-2 to TRBJ2-4; checking the TCRdb D call of TRBD1 is not possible without DNA. Germline values: CDR1 SGHAT, CDR2 FQNNGV. The CDR3 length is 16 residues. The CDR3 sequence: CASSLEGGHLGNIQYF. The whole variable domain, filled in from reference TRBV11-2 and TRBJ2-4, reads EAGVAQSPRYKIIEKRQSVAFWCNPISGHATLYWYQQILGQGPKLLIQFQNNGVVDDSQLPKDRFSAERLKGVDSTLKIQPAKLEDSAVYLCASSLEGGHLGNIQYFGAGTRLSVL.

The chain carries TRBV3-1 and TRBJ1-4. The CDR3 covers 16 residues. CDR1 LGHDT and CDR2 YNNKEL come from the germline V gene (reference sequence). The CDR3 sequence is CASSQRGFGANEKLFF.

The chain combines TRBV25-1 with TRBJ2-1; TCRdb's D call, TRBD2, is unchecked because there is no DNA. This CDR3 has 15 amino acids. Germline CDR1 is MGHDK and CDR2 is SYGVNS. CDR3 protein: CASSDPGYGRDEQFF.

This chain links TRBV12-3 or TRBV12-4 with TRBJ1-2. CDR3 length: 11 residues. The CDR3 sequence: CASSFRGFLTF.

CDR3 sequence: CASSQGSQETQYF. V usage is TRBV5-1 and J usage is TRBJ2-5. The CDR3 runs to 13 residues. CDR1 and CDR2 (germline): SGHRS, YFSETQ.

The J gene is TRBJ1-1, the V gene TRBV6-5. Germline CDR1 MNHEY, CDR2 SVGAGI. This CDR3 region has 15 residues. The CDR3 sequence: CASSYHPGGQEGAFF.

The V call is TRBV27, the J call TRBJ2-1; absent DNA, TCRdb's TRBD2 call cannot be checked. The CDR3 contains 14 residues. The germline gives CDR1 MNHEY, CDR2 SMNVEV (reference sequence). CDR3: CASSEAGTFNEQFF.

The chain's CDR3 is CASSLDWDRVKTEAFF. V and J are TRBV7-2 and TRBJ1-1; TCRdb picks TRBD1, but there is no DNA to check that call. This CDR3 contains 16 residues. The germline CDR1 and CDR2 sequences are SGHTA and FQGNSA.

The chain couples TRBV7-9 to TRBJ2-1. The CDR3 contains 15 residues. Germline V CDR1 and CDR2: SEHNR, FQNEAQ (reference sequence). CDR3 in amino acids: CASMFSEASYNEQFF.

This chain uses TRBV14 with TRBJ2-4; the TRBD2 assignment by TCRdb is unverifiable without DNA. The germline V gene encodes CDR1 SGHDN and CDR2 FVKESK. The CDR3 loop spans 16 amino acids. This CDR3 reads CASSRLDQGAKNIQYF. Using reference TRBV14 and TRBJ2-4 for the parts outside the CDR3, the full variable domain is EAGVTQFPSHSVIEKGQTVTLRCDPISGHDNLYWYRRVMGKEIKFLLHFVKESKQDESGMPNNRFLAERTGGTYSTLKVQPAELEDSGVYFCASSRLDQGAKNIQYFGAGTRLSVL.

The V call is TRBV6-4, the J call TRBJ2-1; the D gene TCRdb calls, TRBD1, cannot be checked with no DNA. Germline V gives CDR1 MRHNA, CDR2 SNTAGT. The CDR3 contains 16 residues. The CDR3 spells CASSLRGAGSYNEQFF.

The chain couples TRBV30 to TRBJ2-7. CDR1 and CDR2 (germline): GTSNPN, SVGIG (reference sequence). The CDR3 extends over 13 amino acids. The CDR3 sequence: CAWMSQSGGEQYF.

The chain has TRBV7-9 and TRBJ2-2; with no DNA, the TCRdb D assignment of TRBD1 cannot be verified. The CDR3 sequence is 17 residues long. Germline CDR1 reads SEHNR; CDR2 reads FQNEAQ (reference sequence). CDR3 sequence: CASRRPKPGKVAGELFF.

The chain uses TRBV7-7 and TRBJ2-7; TCRdb lists TRBD1, though no DNA is available to test this call. This CDR3 is 15 amino acids long. Germline CDR1 is SSHAT and CDR2 is FNYEAQ (reference sequence). CDR3: CASSPRPGHEYEQYF.

The chain carries TRBV7-2 and TRBJ1-2. Germline CDR1 is SGHTA and CDR2 is FQGNSA. This CDR3 is built from 14 residues. CDR3: CASSLKLDGYGYTF.

The V call is TRBV20-1, the J call TRBJ2-1; TCRdb names TRBD2, which stays unverified in the absence of DNA. CDR3 length: 14 residues. Germline CDR1 reads DFQATT; CDR2 reads SNEGSKA (reference sequence). The CDR3 loop is CSAQRTSGIYEQFF.

The V gene is TRBV20-1, the J gene TRBJ1-2; absent DNA, TCRdb's TRBD1 call cannot be checked. CDR3 length: 16 amino acids. CDR1 is DFQATT and CDR2 is SNEGSKA in the germline V gene (reference sequence). The CDR3 spells CSATGIRDRGNYGYTF.

The chain carries TRBV29-1 and TRBJ2-4; TCRdb indicates TRBD2, and absent DNA this call remains unverified. Germline assignment: CDR1 SQVTM and CDR2 ANQGSEA. The CDR3 covers 12 residues. This CDR3 reads CSASHGEGIQYF.

This chain links TRBV5-6 with TRBJ2-2; the TCRdb D gene call, TRBD1, has no DNA to confirm it. This CDR3 contains 16 residues. CDR1 and CDR2 from the germline V gene are SGHDT and YYEEEE. CDR3 in amino acids: CASSFPGQGGTGELFF. Looking up the rest from reference TRBV5-6 and TRBJ2-2 gives the full variable domain: DAGVTQSPTHLIKTRGQQVTLRCSPKSGHDTVSWYQQALGQGPQFIFQYYEEEERQRGNFPDRFSGHQFPNYSSELNVNALLLGDSALYLCASSFPGQGGTGELFFGEGSRLTVL.